This section outlines one T cell receptor (beta chain) sequence together with its context. There is no known antigen for this receptor. No base quality values were provided; no much bigger clone lies one nucleotide off. The patients had resection in Japan or China between about 2013 and 2017. Histologic diagnosis of each case was confirmed independently by two lung cancer pathologists on H&E slides. Premalignant or tumor cells were enriched for nucleic acid extraction by macro-dissection performed after pathologic assessment. FFPE tissue was used for DNA isolation with the AllPrep DNA/RNA FFPE Kit. The immunoSEQ hsTCRbeta Kit was used to sequence TCR beta CDR3 regions from DNA. The paper's processing steps were these. TCR sequencing data were analysed with the ImmunoSEQ Analyzer. T cell clonality was defined as 1 minus Pielou's evenness, calculated on productive rearrangements. The inverse Simpson index, applied to productive templates, was used to measure T cell diversity. T cell density was expressed as TCR beta template counts normalized to usable DNA, with usable DNA estimated by amplifying and sequencing housekeeping genes. Two-sided Kruskal-Wallis tests were used to compare TCR metrics across histologic stages. As stored in TCRdb, this immuneACCESS dataset retains in-frame rearrangements with V and J assigned. A fraction of the clones does not appear; measured against another copy, unresolved V genes explain less than half of the discrepancy, and the remainder lacks a known reason. From that table come the V and J calls and clone size; the DNA was used to work out D and trimming. Recorded for this sample are 10,000 or so clones; about four fifths of them occurred a single time. The leading ten clones occupy 4.8% of the sample.

The sample belongs to a study of immune evolution from preneoplasia to lung adenocarcinoma (dated by TCRdb to the early 2020s). For context, the study as a whole: HLA loss of heterozygosity was found in approximately 7% of AIS, under 18% of MIA and 25% to 40% of ADC lesions, and in no AAH lesions. The study combined immune gene expression, TCR sequencing and multiplex immunofluorescence to profile immune contexture across lung adenocarcinoma precursors and invasive adenocarcinoma. Resected precursor lesions (AAH, AIS, MIA) and invasive adenocarcinomas were each compared against paired morphologically normal lung tissue. The sample size depended on which specimens were available, not on a prior power calculation. The immune data were integrated with whole exome sequencing and methylation data obtained from the same cohort of nodules. The overall cohort was made up of around 50 patients with pulmonary nodules who had surgical resection. A total of under 60 patients contributed TCR sequencing data. According to the study, about 99 samples went through TCR sequencing. POLYSOLVER was used to infer class I HLA alleles from exome data, and LOHHLA was used to detect allele-specific HLA loss.

The CDR3 runs 15 residues from the cysteine to the phenylalanine. The DNA shown is the 45-base CDR3, in frame from base 1. The germline V gene (reference sequence) sets CDR1 to GTSNPN and CDR2 to SVGIG. Trimming takes 0 bases from V and 4 bases from J, and the germline ends sit 15 bases apart. On the study overall, not on this receptor specifically: The highest T cell clonality was observed in KRAS-mutant nodules compared with EGFR-mutant or double wild-type lesions. The highest top T cell clone frequencies were observed in normal lung, and a progressive decrease in top T cell clone frequencies appeared to occur from AAH through AIS, MIA and invasive adenocarcinoma. The findings reflected association rather than direct causation, and larger cohorts with long-term follow-up and longitudinal biopsies were considered necessary. Because all patients came from Japan and China, whether the findings apply to Western populations was uncertain. Normal lung showed the highest clonality, whereas later-stage lesions appeared to have higher T cell density and diversity but lower clonality.

Rearrangement joined TRBV30 to TRBJ1-1, with an unclear D gene assignment. This TCR was recovered from a person aged 65-85 years with lung adenocarcinoma. Sequences were obtained from FFPE minimally invasive lung adenocarcinoma tissue. This specimen's cell subset or site label, interpreted: micro-invasive lung adenocarcinoma (MIA). Read as DNA, the sequence is TGTGCCTGGAGTGTAGGGAGCGTCAGCGGCACTGAAGCTTTCTTT. Translated, this gives CAWSVGSVSGTEAFF.